This entry lists 22 T cell receptor beta chains sequenced from one sample in a study of CD8 T cells in Susac syndrome. RNA totalling roughly 0.45 to 1 ug underwent reverse transcription with random hexamers. TCRdb re-called the immunoSEQ multiplex PCR reads with MiXCR, one entry per CDR3 protein. The table includes some 130,000 distinct CDR3 sequences, roughly 94% detected once. The sample consisted of CD4+ T cells from PBMCs. These receptor sequences come from a human donor with multiple sclerosis.

This clonotype occurred a few times. This chain joins TRBV5-4 and TRBJ2-3, with D possibly called TRBD1 or TRBD2 (6 bases each). The V gene lost 5 bases and the J gene lost 1 base, with 11 bases spanning the gap. Germline V gene data show CDR1 as SGHNT and CDR2 as YYREEE (reference sequence). The CDR3 has 14 amino acids. CDR3 nucleotides: TGTGCCAGCAGTCTGAGGGGGGGCACAGATACGCAGTATTTT. Translation gives CASSLRGGTDTQYF.

Here the CDR3 DNA reads TGTGCCAGCAGTTACTCGAGGGCAGCCCACACAGATACGCAGTATTTT. This sequence encodes CASSYSRAAHTDTQYF. The chain is built from TRBV6-5 and TRBJ2-3; D possibly corresponds to TRBD2 (5 bases). Germline values: CDR1 MNHEY, CDR2 SVGAGI. The CDR3 sequence is 16 residues long. The V end lost 0 bases, the J end lost 2 bases, and 12 bases lay between the germline ends.

This clonotype was observed a single time. The rearrangement links TRBV5-1 to TRBJ1-2; TRBD1 might be the D (5 bases). From germline, CDR1 is SGHRS and CDR2 YFSETQ. The CDR3 is made up of 15 amino acids. V was pared by 5 bases and J by 7 bases, with 21 bases between. CDR3: CASSSQPGLNSGYTF. In nucleotides, the CDR3 is TGCGCCAGCAGTAGCCAACCGGGACTAAATAGTGGCTACACCTTC.

The chain combines TRBV19 with TRBJ1-1, with a weak D call TRBD1 (5 bases). V gave up 6 bases and J gave up 1 base, with 9 bases separating them. There are 13 residues in the CDR3. The V gene's germline CDR1 is LNHDA and CDR2 SQIVND (reference sequence). For the CDR3, the DNA is TGTGCCAGTAGGGGACGGCAGAACACTGAAGCTTTCTTT. This sequence encodes CASRGRQNTEAFF. The full variable domain, with the rest looked up from reference TRBV19 and TRBJ1-1, is DGGITQSPKYLFRKEGQNVTLSCEQNLNHDAMYWYRQDPGQGLRLIYYSQIVNDFQKGDIAEGYSVSREKKESFPLTVTSAQKNPTAFYLCASRGRQNTEAFFGQGTRLTVV.

This chain connects TRBV7-9 to TRBJ2-1; no definite D call. V was shortened by 5 bases and J by 1 base, with 12 bases between the two germline ends. The CDR3 covers 15 residues. Germline loops: CDR1 SEHNR, CDR2 FQNEAQ (reference sequence). The CDR3 nucleotides are TGTGCCAGCAGCGGTCTTAGAAGTTCCTACAATGAGCAGTTCTTC. The encoded protein is CASSGLRSSYNEQFF. Based on the CDR3 plus reference TRBV7-9 and TRBJ2-1, the full variable domain is DTGVSQNPRHKITKRGQNVTFRCDPISEHNRLYWYRQTLGQGPEFLTYFQNEAQLEKSRLLSDRFSAERPKGSFSTLEIQRTEQGDSAMYLCASSGLRSSYNEQFFGPGTRLTVL.

For the CDR3, the DNA is TGTGCCAGCAGCGGACAGGCCAATCAGCCCCAGCATTTT. Amino acid sequence: CASSGQANQPQHF. The rearrangement links TRBV12-3 or TRBV12-4 to TRBJ1-5; 7 bases map to TRBD1. The J segment lost 3 bases and the V segment lost 6 bases, leaving 2 bases of the junction unmatched. The CDR3 spans 13 residues.

The rearrangement links TRBV6-1 to TRBJ1-1; D is uncertain. Trimming stripped 2 bases from V and 6 bases from J, with 19 bases between. The germline CDR1 and CDR2 sequences are MNHNS and SASEGT. The CDR3 loop spans 16 amino acids. CDR3 sequence: CASSEIYGTDFPEAFF. The CDR3 nucleotides read TGTGCCAGCAGTGAAATTTACGGTACAGACTTCCCTGAAGCTTTCTTT.

CDR3 nucleotide sequence: TGTGCCTGGAGTGTAACAGGGGTGAGATTGCCCTATGGCTACACCTTC. It specifies CAWSVTGVRLPYGYTF. V is TRBV30 and J is TRBJ1-2; 7 nucleotides match TRBD1. CDR1 GTSNPN and CDR2 SVGIG come from the germline V gene (reference sequence). CDR3 length: 16 amino acids. V dropped 0 bases and J dropped 4; count of bases not matched to a gene: 11.

In the case of this clonotype: Its ends do not fully match the called genes, so a read error is possible. V usage is TRBV7-7 and J usage is TRBJ2-5, with 7 bases that match TRBD2. The length of the CDR3 is 13 residues. The germline gives CDR1 SSHAT, CDR2 FNYEAQ (reference sequence). The CDR3 coding sequence is TGTGCTAGCAGCTTAGGGGAGGGCAAGACCCAGTACTTC. Amino acid sequence: CASSLGEGKTQYF.

The chain links TRBV18 to TRBJ1-1; possibly TRBD1 for D (5 bases). CDR1 and CDR2 from the germline V gene are KGHSH and LQKENI. Trimming removed 0 bases at V and 3 bases at J, with 5 bases between. The CDR3 contains 13 residues. The CDR3 loop reads CASSPPTDTEAFF. CDR3 nucleotide sequence: TGTGCCAGCTCACCACCGACAGACACTGAAGCTTTCTTT.

V gene TRBV27 combines with J gene TRBJ1-2; D is possibly TRBD1 (6 bases). This CDR3 contains 13 residues. The V gene's germline CDR1 is MNHEY and CDR2 SMNVEV (reference sequence). V lost 5 bases and J lost 4, with 11 bases in between. The CDR3 reads CASSIRGGYGYTF. CDR3 nucleotides: TGTGCCAGCAGTATCAGGGGCGGCTATGGCTACACCTTC.

The V call is TRBV2, the J call TRBJ2-2, with TRBD2 matching over 9 bases. The J segment lost 7 bases and the V segment lost 5 bases, leaving 5 bases of the junction unmatched. This CDR3 region has 14 residues. From germline, CDR1 is SNHLY and CDR2 FYNNEI. In nucleotides, the CDR3 is TGTGCCAGCAGTCGGACTAGCGTAGACGGGGAGCTGTTTTTT. The encoded protein is CASSRTSVDGELFF.

V gene TRBV5-6 combines with J gene TRBJ2-4; 8 bases are a match to TRBD1. The germline V gene encodes CDR1 SGHDT and CDR2 YYEEEE. The CDR3 totals 17 residues. Trimming at V came to 5 bases and at J to 1 base, leaving 11 bases not matched to a gene. CDR3 region: CASRDITGGDAKNIQYF. The CDR3 region has the DNA TGTGCCAGCAGGGATATCACAGGGGGAGATGCCAAAAACATTCAGTACTTC.

Of note for this clonotype: This likely comes from a read error, as the CDR3 has no conserved phenylalanine or tryptophan at its end. The chain has TRBV5-4 and TRBJ2-5; 8 bases are a match to TRBD1. V was pared by 4 bases and J by 5 bases, with 7 bases of the junction left unmatched. The CDR3 has 14 amino acids. The germline V gene encodes CDR1 SGHNT and CDR2 YYREEE (reference sequence). CDR3 DNA: TGTGCCAGCAGCAGGCAGGGGGCTGTGGAGACCCAGTACTCC. It specifies CASSRQGAVETQYS.

V usage is TRBV2 and J usage is TRBJ1-1; TRBD1 agrees at 9 bases. The CDR3 loop spans 16 amino acids. J lost 3 bases, V lost 6 bases, and 11 bases had no gene match. Germline V gene data show CDR1 as SNHLY and CDR2 as FYNNEI. CDR3 nucleotide sequence: TGTGCCAGCAGCGACAATGTCTGGACAGGGGACACTGAAGCTTTCTTT. This sequence encodes CASSDNVWTGDTEAFF.

The V and J genes are TRBV20-1 and TRBJ2-1; the match to TRBD2 covers 7 bases. This CDR3 has 14 residues. The germline gives CDR1 DFQATT, CDR2 SNEGSKA (reference sequence). Losses at the gene ends were 6 bases for V and 0 bases for J; bases not matched to a gene: 5. CDR3 residues: CSAVGGGSYNEQFF. For the CDR3, the DNA is TGCAGTGCCGTCGGCGGGGGCTCCTACAATGAGCAGTTCTTC.

The chain recombines TRBV5-4 with TRBJ1-2; D uncertain. With 3 bases removed from V and 12 bases from J, the gap between germline ends came to 21 bases. The germline V gene encodes CDR1 SGHNT and CDR2 YYREEE (reference sequence). The CDR3 consists of 14 residues. CDR3 sequence reads: CASSYSEGLPLDTF. The DNA for the CDR3 is TGTGCCAGCAGCTATTCAGAGGGCCTTCCCTTGGACACCTTC. Combining the CDR3 with reference TRBV5-4 and TRBJ1-2 gives the whole variable domain ETGVTQSPTHLIKTRGQQVTLRCSSQSGHNTVSWYQQALGQGPQFIFQYYREEENGRGNFPPRFSGLQFPNYSSELNVNALELDDSALYLCASSYSEGLPLDTFGSGTRLTVV.

CDR3 nucleotide sequence: TGCGCCAGCACCCGGGGGGACAACTCCCCCTCCTACGAGCAGTACTTC. Encoded protein: CASTRGDNSPSYEQYF. The chain is built from TRBV5-1 and TRBJ2-7, with a weak D call TRBD2 (7 bases). This CDR3 is 16 amino acids long. Germline V gives CDR1 SGHRS, CDR2 YFSETQ. V gave up 6 bases and J gave up 0 bases, with 19 bases separating them.

The J gene is TRBJ2-7, the V gene TRBV12-3 or TRBV12-4; D gene ambiguous. The CDR3 has 13 residues. V was shortened by 3 bases and J by 0 bases, with 6 bases between the two germline ends. CDR3 nucleotide sequence: TGTGCCAGCAGTTTTGCCAGCTCCTACGAGCAGTACTTC. Translation: CASSFASSYEQYF.

The chain joins TRBV29-1 to TRBJ1-2, with 10 bases fitting TRBD1. Germline CDR1 SQVTM, CDR2 ANQGSEA. The CDR3 covers 14 residues. CDR3 residues: CSAGTGDQGGGYTF. DNA for the CDR3: TGCAGTGCCGGGACAGGGGATCAGGGGGGCGGCTACACCTTC.

V is TRBV7-9 and J is TRBJ1-1; D gene ambiguous. This CDR3 is built from 12 residues. Trimming took 6 bases from V and 1 from J, leaving 6 bases between them. The germline V gene has CDR1 SEHNR and CDR2 FQNEAQ (reference sequence). The CDR3 DNA is TGTGCCAGCAGTTCACCGAACACTGAAGCTTTCTTT. The encoded protein is CASSSPNTEAFF.

This clonotype showed up just once. V usage is TRBV5-1 and J usage is TRBJ1-1; maybe TRBD1 (5 bases). V lost 4 bases to trimming and J lost 3 bases, with 16 bases between them. This CDR3 has 15 amino acids. Per germline, CDR1 SGHRS and CDR2 YFSETQ. DNA for the CDR3: TGCGCCAGCAGCCTCTGGACGGGGGGGGACACTGAAGCTTTCTTT. It codes for CASSLWTGGDTEAFF.